This T cell receptor (beta chain) was documented in a study of T cell clonality in common variable immunodeficiency. The germline V and J ends were trimmed by 4 bases and 4 bases, with 8 bases remaining between them. The germline CDR1 and CDR2 sequences are LNHDA and SQIVND (reference sequence). This CDR3 has 13 residues. Overall study findings and caveats: Compared with healthy controls, CVID subjects showed increased TCRbeta clonality, mostly in about a third. Reportedly, TCR beta sequences from common variable immunodeficiency showed fewer deletions and N-nucleotide insertions.

The table came from immunoSEQ multiplex PCR; TCRdb's copy has only in-frame clones and leaves some out. The sample is made up of about 81,000 clones, none counted only once. This clone showed up many times. What it binds is unknown. The read halts 3 residues ahead of the CDR3 end, with the missing end drawn from the germline J gene. The chain is built from TRBV19 and TRBJ1-3; D gene uncertain. Sequenced: peripheral blood mononuclear cells. The sequence came from a person aged 18-70 years in good health. The part of the CDR3 DNA that was read is TGTGCCAGTAGTAGGAGGCGGGGAAACACC. Translation: CASSRRRGNT. The whole CDR3 reads CASSRRRGNTIYF.